The 30 T cell receptor beta chains listed next were all sequenced from one sample in a study of cytomegalovirus exposure and HLA in healthy donors. The table came from immunoSEQ multiplex PCR; TCRdb's copy has only in-frame clones and leaves some out. The repertoire consists of around 110,000 clones, with roughly nine tenths occurring once and the leading ten covering about 1.8%. The sequenced sample was PBMCs. These receptors came from a young woman in good health and CMV-seropositive.

This clone was recorded only once. This rearrangement joins TRBV19 to TRBJ1-4; 8 bases are a match to TRBD1. V shed 7 bases and J 3 bases; nucleotides not matched to a gene: 10. Germline CDR1 and CDR2: LNHDA and SQIVND (reference sequence). This CDR3 is 16 amino acids long. CDR3 region: CASTKGQGGANEKLFF. CDR3 coding DNA: TGTGCCAGTACCAAAGGACAGGGTGGGGCTAATGAAAAACTGTTTTTT.

The V gene is TRBV4-3, the J gene TRBJ1-1; D is possibly TRBD1 (5 bases). The germline V and J ends were trimmed by 1 base and 4 bases, with 13 bases remaining between them. CDR1 is LGHNA, CDR2 YSLEER, per germline. The CDR3 runs to 15 residues. This CDR3 reads CASSQGRWRGTEAFF. For the CDR3, the DNA is TGCGCCAGCAGCCAAGGACGCTGGAGGGGCACTGAAGCTTTCTTT.

A note on this clone: The sample holds other DNA sequences that translate to the same CDR3. The J gene is TRBJ1-4, the V gene TRBV2, with a tentative D call TRBD1 (6 bases). The V end was cut by 1 base, the J end by 7 bases, with 10 bases between. The CDR3 consists of 14 residues. Germline V gene lookup returns CDR1 SNHLY and CDR2 FYNNEI. In nucleotides, the CDR3 is TGTGCCAGCAGTGAAGACAGGGCAGCTGAAAAACTGTTTTTT. Residues: CASSEDRAAEKLFF.

J is TRBJ2-1 and V is TRBV4-1, with 8 bases matching TRBD2. V shed 2 bases and J 4 bases; nucleotides not matched to a gene: 7. The CDR3 is 16 residues long. Germline-derived CDR1 and CDR2 are MGHRA and YSYEKL. Written as DNA, the CDR3 is TGCGCCAGCAGCCAATTATTAGCGGGATTTTACAATGAGCAGTTCTTC. Protein sequence: CASSQLLAGFYNEQFF.

V is TRBV4-2 and J is TRBJ1-1; D gene uncertain. The CDR3 covers 15 residues. In germline, CDR1 is LGHNA, CDR2 YNFKEQ. V was pared by 1 base and J by 2 bases, with 11 bases between. The CDR3 bases are TGTGCCAGCAGCCAAGTATCGTTAGCTAACACTGAAGCTTTCTTT. It is translated as CASSQVSLANTEAFF.

The chain links TRBV19 to TRBJ1-5, with D perhaps matching TRBD1 (6 bases). CDR3 size: 16 residues. From germline, CDR1 is LNHDA and CDR2 SQIVND (reference sequence). V lost 8 bases and J lost 6, with 23 bases in between. CDR3: CASHTGSRAVRQPQHF. CDR3 bases: TGTGCCAGTCATACAGGGTCAAGAGCGGTTCGTCAGCCCCAGCATTTT. Filled out from reference TRBV19 and TRBJ1-5, the complete variable domain reads DGGITQSPKYLFRKEGQNVTLSCEQNLNHDAMYWYRQDPGQGLRLIYYSQIVNDFQKGDIAEGYSVSREKKESFPLTVTSAQKNPTAFYLCASHTGSRAVRQPQHFGDGTRLSIL.

This clone has just one count. This CDR3 reads CSGTENTEAFF. CDR3 bases: TGCAGCGGAACAGAGAACACTGAAGCTTTCTTT. The chain has TRBV29-1 and TRBJ1-1; no clear D gene. Germline V gene data show CDR1 as SQVTM and CDR2 as ANQGSEA. V shed 7 bases and J shed 1 base, with 7 bases lying between them. CDR3 length equals 11 residues.

This sequence joins TRBV4-1 and TRBJ2-1, with a possible D match to TRBD2 (7 bases). The CDR3 consists of 18 residues. Trimming left V 1 base short and J 6 bases short, with 22 bases between. Germline CDR1 MGHRA, CDR2 YSYEKL. This CDR3 is CASSQGTIKGGPVNEQFF. CDR3 in DNA: TGCGCCAGCAGCCAAGGAACGATAAAGGGGGGGCCGGTCAATGAGCAGTTCTTC.

V and J are TRBV27 and TRBJ2-2, with D possibly matching TRBD1 (6 bases). Germline CDR1 and CDR2: MNHEY and SMNVEV (reference sequence). This CDR3 comprises 15 residues. Trimming stripped 6 bases from V and 7 bases from J, with 18 bases between. The CDR3 loop is CASRPPQGLGGELFF. The DNA of the CDR3 is TGTGCCAGCAGACCCCCCCAGGGGTTAGGCGGGGAGCTGTTTTTT.

The chain couples TRBV29-1 to TRBJ2-1, with D tentatively TRBD1 (6 bases). The CDR3 length is 14 residues. Trimming shortened V by 7 bases and J by 2 bases, and 15 bases separated the two germline ends. CDR1 is SQVTM, CDR2 ANQGSEA, per germline. The CDR3 sequence is CSGGQSTTYNEQFF. For the CDR3, the DNA is TGCAGCGGCGGACAGTCGACAACCTACAATGAGCAGTTCTTC.

The chain joins TRBV7-2 to TRBJ1-5; 7 positions match TRBD1. V dropped 0 bases and J dropped 6; count of bases not matched to a gene: 5. Per germline, CDR1 SGHTA and CDR2 FQGNSA. The CDR3 spans 15 residues. The CDR3: CASSLAGGLGQPQHF. In nucleotides, the CDR3 is TGTGCCAGCAGCTTAGCAGGGGGCCTAGGTCAGCCCCAGCATTTT.

This clone came up once. CDR3 protein: CASRPGQGALNTEAFF. CDR3 in DNA: TGTGCCAGCCGACCGGGACAGGGGGCTCTGAACACTGAAGCTTTCTTT. J is TRBJ1-1 and V is TRBV19; 12 nucleotides match TRBD1. The CDR3 is 16 residues long. CDR1 is LNHDA, CDR2 SQIVND, per germline (reference sequence). J gave up 0 bases and V 9 bases, and 8 bases lay outside the gene matches.

V is TRBV11-2 and J is TRBJ1-2; maybe TRBD1 (6 bases). The V gene lost 1 base and the J gene lost 4 bases, with 13 bases spanning the gap. CDR1 is SGHAT and CDR2 is FQNNGV in the germline V gene. CDR3 length equals 15 residues. CDR3 sequence (DNA): TGTGCCAGCAGCTTAGCCTCCGGGGGGCTCTATGGCTACACCTTC. Its protein is CASSLASGGLYGYTF. The entire variable domain, with the rest obtained from reference TRBV11-2 and TRBJ1-2, is as follows: EAGVAQSPRYKIIEKRQSVAFWCNPISGHATLYWYQQILGQGPKLLIQFQNNGVVDDSQLPKDRFSAERLKGVDSTLKIQPAKLEDSAVYLCASSLASGGLYGYTFGSGTRLTVV.

Concerning this clone itself: Given a much more abundant clone one base away, this may be a read error. Other DNA sequences within the sample encode an identical CDR3. This rearrangement joins TRBV4-3 to TRBJ2-3, with 9 bases fitting TRBD2. Per the germline V gene, CDR1 is LGHNA and CDR2 is YSLEER. The V and J ends lost 0 bases and 4 bases, in that order; junction bases with no gene match: 2. This CDR3 contains 15 residues. CDR3 sequence (DNA): TGCGCCAGCAGCCAAGAGCGGGGGGGCGCAGATACGCAGTATTTT. Protein product: CASSQERGGADTQYF.

The chain combines TRBV2 with TRBJ1-2; possible D gene TRBD1, 6 bases. Trimming removed 8 bases from V and 3 bases from J, with 16 bases in between. CDR3 length: 14 amino acids. Germline V CDR1 and CDR2: SNHLY, FYNNEI. The CDR3 region has the DNA TGTGCCAGCTCCACAGGGAGACTCGACTATGGCTACACCTTC. Protein sequence: CASSTGRLDYGYTF.

The rearrangement joins TRBV5-4 to TRBJ2-6; TRBD2 agrees at 8 bases. There are 19 residues in the CDR3. CDR1 is SGHNT and CDR2 is YYREEE in the germline V gene (reference sequence). V dropped 6 bases and J dropped 0; count of bases not matched to a gene: 14. The CDR3, as DNA: TGTGCCAGCAAAGGGATGGGTCGGGGGGGCCCCTCTGGGGCCAACGTCCTGACTTTC. Its translation: CASKGMGRGGPSGANVLTF.

The V call is TRBV7-2, the J call TRBJ2-5; TRBD2 agrees at 7 bases. The CDR3 extends over 14 amino acids. The junction had 9 bases not matched to a gene; V was cut back by 6 bases and J by 5 bases. CDR1 SGHTA and CDR2 FQGNSA come from the germline V gene. The CDR3, as DNA: TGTGCCAGCAGTCTAATCGGGGGAGGGGAGACCCAGTACTTC. This codes for CASSLIGGGETQYF.

The sample holds a few counts of this clone. The chain employs TRBV7-8 and TRBJ2-3, with 11 bases lining up with TRBD2. Germline V CDR1 and CDR2: SGHVS, FQNEAQ. After removal of 4 bases from V and 2 bases from J, the junction contained 11 bases not matched to a gene. The CDR3 consists of 18 residues. Here the CDR3 reads CASSWDFGTSGSTDTQYF. In nucleotides, the CDR3 is TGTGCCAGCAGCTGGGACTTCGGGACTAGCGGTTCCACAGATACGCAGTATTTT.

The chain recombines TRBV27 with TRBJ1-5; D not certain. The V end lost 6 bases, the J end lost 4 bases, and 7 bases lay between the germline ends. The CDR3 is 12 residues long. The germline gives CDR1 MNHEY, CDR2 SMNVEV (reference sequence). CDR3 bases: TGTGCCAGCAGCCGTCTAAATCAGCCCCAGCATTTT. Amino acids: CASSRLNQPQHF.

The CDR3 DNA sequence: TGTGCCAGCAGTTCCCCCCCGGGGAGCACTGAAGCTTTCTTT. It is translated as CASSSPPGSTEAFF. The chain is built from TRBV6-6 and TRBJ1-1; D is ambiguous. This CDR3 has 14 residues. Deletions cut 4 bases from V and 4 bases from J, with 13 bases between. Per germline, CDR1 MNHNY and CDR2 SVGAGI (reference sequence).

DNA of the CDR3: TGTGCCACCAGCAGAGATTGGACAGGGCCCACAGATACGCAGTATTTT. As protein: CATSRDWTGPTDTQYF. V gene TRBV15 combines with J gene TRBJ2-3; 8 bases are a match to TRBD1. This CDR3 comprises 16 residues. J lost 2 bases, V lost 0 bases, and 4 bases had no gene match. In germline, CDR1 is LNHNV, CDR2 YYDKDF (reference sequence).

The CDR3 nucleotides read TGTGCCAGCAGTGAAGTCGGGGATCGATCACCCCTCCACTTT. Its translation is CASSEVGDRSPLHF. V usage is TRBV6-1 and J usage is TRBJ1-6; no clear D. Germline loops: CDR1 MNHNS, CDR2 SASEGT. This CDR3 contains 14 residues. Trimming took 1 base from V and 10 from J, leaving 11 bases between them.

This chain joins TRBV14 and TRBJ2-2; unclear D gene. The germline V gene encodes CDR1 SGHDN and CDR2 FVKESK. The CDR3 spans 12 residues. V was cut by 7 bases and J by 4 bases, with 7 bases left in between. CDR3 sequence (DNA): TGTGCCAGCACTGGCACCACCGGGGAGCTGTTTTTT. Its protein product is CASTGTTGELFF.

The rearrangement links TRBV9 to TRBJ1-2; 8 bases line up with TRBD1. J gave up 4 bases and V 3 bases, and 5 bases lay outside the gene matches. Germline V lookup: CDR1 SGDLS, CDR2 YYNGEE. The CDR3 length is 14 residues. The CDR3 here is CASSAGQGGYGYTF. The CDR3 DNA sequence: TGTGCCAGCAGCGCAGGACAGGGTGGCTATGGCTACACCTTC.

The chain uses TRBV28 and TRBJ1-5, with a tentative D call TRBD1 (6 bases). Trimming left V 5 bases short and J 10 bases short, with 24 bases between. This CDR3 has 16 amino acids. Germline CDR1 is MDHEN and CDR2 is SYDVKM. CDR3 nucleotides: TGTGCCAGCAGTCCCACGGGGGGGGGCCGGGCGGCACCCCAGCATTTT. This encodes CASSPTGGGRAAPQHF.

This clone came up once. This chain joins TRBV9 and TRBJ2-6; no reliable D call. The germline V and J ends were trimmed by 3 bases and 1 base, with 5 bases remaining between them. Germline V CDR1 and CDR2: SGDLS, YYNGEE. CDR3 length: 14 residues. The chain's CDR3 is CASSGGSGANVLTF. CDR3 nucleotides: TGTGCCAGCAGCGGAGGTTCTGGGGCCAACGTCCTGACTTTC. The entire variable domain, with the rest obtained from reference TRBV9 and TRBJ2-6, is as follows: DSGVTQTPKHLITATGQRVTLRCSPRSGDLSVYWYQQSLDQGLQFLIQYYNGEERAKGNILERFSAQQFPDLHSELNLSSLELGDSALYFCASSGGSGANVLTFGAGSRLTVL.

This chain links TRBV19 with TRBJ1-5; D uncertain. The germline V and J ends were trimmed by 5 bases and 3 bases, with 11 bases remaining between them. There are 14 residues in the CDR3. Germline CDR1 and CDR2: LNHDA and SQIVND (reference sequence). CDR3: CASSWPGFNQPQHF. The CDR3 bases are TGTGCCAGTAGTTGGCCGGGGTTCAATCAGCCCCAGCATTTT.

This chain joins TRBV18 and TRBJ1-2; D possibly corresponds to TRBD1 (5 bases). V lost 3 bases and J 2 bases, leaving 16 bases between the germline ends. Germline values: CDR1 KGHSH, CDR2 LQKENI. This CDR3 is built from 16 residues. CDR3 amino acids: CASSPFGQGLNYGYTF. DNA for the CDR3: TGTGCCAGCTCACCTTTTGGGCAGGGACTGAACTATGGCTACACCTTC.

The chain is built from TRBV10-2 and TRBJ2-7, with TRBD1 matching over 10 bases. This CDR3 spans 14 amino acids. The V gene's germline CDR1 is WSHSY and CDR2 SAAADI. The V segment lost 8 bases and the J segment 4 bases; nucleotides outside the gene matches: 8. The DNA of the CDR3 is TGCGCCAGCGGACGGGACAGGGGTAGGTACGAGCAGTACGTC. Translation gives CASGRDRGRYEQYV.

Turning to this clone: An end of the junction differs from the germline gene, which may be a read error. V usage is TRBV9 and J usage is TRBJ2-3, with 9 bases fitting TRBD2. The CDR3 covers 13 residues. Germline V gene lookup returns CDR1 SGDLS and CDR2 YYNGEE. CDR3 protein: CASSPTTSGPSLF. The CDR3 nucleotides are TGTGCCAGCAGCCCGACTACTAGCGGGCCTTCTCTTTTT.